The rows below give T cell receptor beta chains drawn from one sample of a study of beta chain features in type 1 diabetes. TCRdb's table, derived via immunoSEQ multiplex PCR, lists solely in-frame clones and lacks some. The data show some 150,000 clones, with roughly 7.2% seen just once and more than 1.1% held by the top ten. The specimen sequenced was central memory CD4+ T cells from blood. The receptors derive from a woman between 25 and 40 years old in good health. CDR3s include the opening cysteine and the closing phenylalanine or tryptophan. The D gene is left open where the match is weak. A clone size is listed for some rows: how often the clone was seen (once, few, many), or a class if it is expanded.

J gene: TRBJ2-1; V gene: TRBV28; D gene: TRBD2; clone size: .; CDR3 DNA: TGTGCCAGCACTAGGGGAGGGATTCGTAGCTCCTACAATGAGCAGTTCTTC; CDR3 protein: CASTRGGIRSSYNEQFF
J gene: TRBJ2-3; V gene: TRBV5-1; D gene: .; clone size: few; CDR3 DNA: TGCGCCAGCAGCTTGGGCGTGGCGGGAACCCTCACAGATACGCAGTATTTT; CDR3 protein: CASSLGVAGTLTDTQYF
J gene: TRBJ2-2; V gene: TRBV11-2; D gene: TRBD1; clone size: .; CDR3 DNA: TGTGCCAGCAGCCTTGACAGGGGGGTGACCGGGGAGCTGTTTTTT; CDR3 protein: CASSLDRGVTGELFF
J gene: TRBJ2-5; V gene: TRBV5-4; D gene: .; clone size: few; CDR3 DNA: TGTGCCAGCAGCGTAACAGGGAGCCAAGAGACCCAGTACTTC; CDR3 protein: CASSVTGSQETQYF
J gene: TRBJ2-7; V gene: TRBV11-1; D gene: .; clone size: few; CDR3 DNA: TGTGCCAGCAGCCGCGGGTTCAGCTCCTACGAGCAGTACTTC; CDR3 protein: CASSRGFSSYEQYF
J gene: TRBJ2-2; V gene: TRBV7-7; D gene: .; clone size: .; CDR3 DNA: TGTGCTAGCAGCTTAGGGACTTCCACCGGGGAGCTGTTTTTT; CDR3 protein: CASSLGTSTGELFF
J gene: TRBJ1-3; V gene: TRBV28; D gene: TRBD1; clone size: few; CDR3 DNA: TGTGCCAGCAGCCCGGGACAGGTCTCTGGAAACACCATATATTTT; CDR3 protein: CASSPGQVSGNTIYF
J gene: TRBJ2-1; V gene: TRBV7-2; D gene: .; clone size: few; CDR3 DNA: TGTGCCAGCAGCTTCGGAAGCGGAAACAATGAGCAGTTCTTC; CDR3 protein: CASSFGSGNNEQFF
J gene: TRBJ1-2; V gene: TRBV20-1; D gene: .; clone size: .; CDR3 DNA: TGCAATAAAGAGTGGGTACAGACCTTC; CDR3 protein: CNKEWVQTF
J gene: TRBJ2-2; V gene: TRBV2; D gene: .; clone size: few; CDR3 DNA: TGTGCCAGCAGTGATACACACACCGGGGAGCTGTTTTTT; CDR3 protein: CASSDTHTGELFF
J gene: TRBJ2-5; V gene: TRBV29-1; D gene: TRBD2; clone size: few; CDR3 DNA: TGCAGCGTTTTGAAAGCGGGAGGGGGTGAGACCCAGTACTTC; CDR3 protein: CSVLKAGGGETQYF
J gene: TRBJ1-1; V gene: TRBV5-1; D gene: TRBD1; clone size: .; CDR3 DNA: TGCGCCAGCAGCTTGGACCAGGGGGCAACTGAAGCTTTCTTT; CDR3 protein: CASSLDQGATEAFF
J gene: TRBJ1-3; V gene: TRBV5-4; D gene: TRBD1; clone size: .; CDR3 DNA: TGTGCCAGCAGCTTACAGGGGGCTGGAAACACCATATATTTT; CDR3 protein: CASSLQGAGNTIYF
J gene: TRBJ2-1; V gene: TRBV18; D gene: .; clone size: few; CDR3 DNA: TGTGCCAGCTCACCACCGCCCGGTTACAATGAGCAGTTCTTC; CDR3 protein: CASSPPPGYNEQFF
J gene: TRBJ2-4; V gene: TRBV7-3; D gene: .; clone size: many; CDR3 DNA: TGTGCCAGCAGCCCCCGGGACTGGGTGGACATTCAGTACTTC; CDR3 protein: CASSPRDWVDIQYF
J gene: TRBJ2-7; V gene: TRBV18; D gene: TRBD2; clone size: few; CDR3 DNA: TGTGCCAGCTCACCAGGACTAGCGGGGTACTACGAGCAGTACTTC; CDR3 protein: CASSPGLAGYYEQYF